This T cell receptor beta chain derives from a study of T cells in Graves' hyperthyroidism and ophthalmopathy. This clonotype turned up a few times. If no ophthalmopathy progression occurred within 18 months, Graves' hyperthyroidism was stable. Reasons for excluding patients were uncontrolled infection, other autoimmune disease, pregnancy or lactation. The length of the CDR3 is 15 residues. V gave up 5 bases and J gave up 2 bases, with 15 bases separating them. Per germline, CDR1 SEHNR and CDR2 FQNEAQ (reference sequence). TCR beta CDR3 regions were amplified from RNA. The TCR CDR3 was amplified in a first-round RT-PCR using the HTBI primer set. Via MiXCR, TCRdb re-called the multiplex PCR reads, giving one row per CDR3 protein. The sample contains over 700,000 distinct CDR3 sequences, 35% of which appear only once.

The V gene is TRBV7-9, the J gene TRBJ1-1; no definite D call. What was sequenced was blood. The sequence was obtained from a woman in her thirties or forties with Graves' hyperthyroidism. CDR3 nucleotides: TGTGCCAGCAGCCCTATCCGGACGGTCAACACTGAAGCTTTCTTT. It translates to CASSPIRTVNTEAFF.